This TCR beta chain stems from a study of blood T cell repertoires in COVID-19. The CDR3 runs to 13 residues. Trimming cost V 4 bases and J 8 bases; bases outside gene matches: 2. The germline CDR1 and CDR2 sequences are SNHLY and FYNNEI. Using immunoSEQ multiplex PCR, the repertoire was profiled, and TCRdb retains in-frame clones only, with some absent. The sample shows around 25,000 clones, roughly nine tenths of them seen only once. The genes are TRBV2 and TRBJ1-6; 7 positions match TRBD1. The TCR was taken from a man aged 70-80 years with acute or convalescent COVID-19. Source material: peripheral blood. DNA of the CDR3: TGTGCCAGCAGTGGACAGGGTTATTCACCCCTCCACTTT. Translated: CASSGQGYSPLHF.